These T cell receptor beta chains were read from a single sample in a study of shared clonotypes between healthy human individuals. Clones were read by immunoSEQ multiplex PCR, and TCRdb kept only the in-frame ones, dropping some. The sample contains more than 2,000,000 clones, around 94% of which appear only once. Specimen: naive CD4+ T cells sorted from blood. Every receptor here comes from a man younger than 35 in good health. CDR3s include the opening cysteine and the closing phenylalanine or tryptophan. The D gene is left open where the match is weak. Clone size appears in some rows only: once, few, many, or a class for an expanded clone.

clone size: NA; V gene: TRBV7-9; J gene: TRBJ1-3; D gene: NA; CDR3 protein: CASSFVTDSGNTIYF; CDR3 DNA: TGTGCCAGCAGCTTTGTTACAGACTCTGGAAACACCATATATTTT
clone size: NA; V gene: TRBV11-2; J gene: TRBJ1-4; D gene: NA; CDR3 protein: CASSPWTNYNEKLFF; CDR3 DNA: TGTGCCAGCAGCCCATGGACAAACTATAATGAAAAACTGTTTTTT
clone size: once; V gene: TRBV9; J gene: TRBJ2-6; D gene: TRBD2; CDR3 protein: CASSVRGGPSGANVLTF; CDR3 DNA: TGTGCCAGCAGCGTACGCGGGGGACCTTCTGGGGCCAACGTCCTGACTTTC
clone size: NA; V gene: TRBV4-1; J gene: TRBJ2-7; D gene: TRBD2; CDR3 protein: CASSRLVGTSDEEQYF; CDR3 DNA: TGCGCCAGCAGCCGCCTCGTTGGGACTAGCGACGAAGAGCAGTACTTC
clone size: NA; V gene: TRBV12-2; J gene: TRBJ2-7; D gene: NA; CDR3 protein: CASRSNRITGVFEQYF; CDR3 DNA: TGTGCAAGTCGCTCAAATCGGATCACGGGGGTTTTCGAGCAGTACTTC
clone size: once; V gene: TRBV7-6; J gene: TRBJ2-7; D gene: TRBD2; CDR3 protein: CASSYRQGTSGSYEQYF; CDR3 DNA: TGTGCCAGCAGCTACCGACAGGGGACTAGCGGGAGCTACGAGCAGTACTTC
clone size: NA; V gene: TRBV5-1; J gene: TRBJ1-5; D gene: NA; CDR3 protein: CASSEGGASNQPQHF; CDR3 DNA: TGCGCCAGCAGCGAGGGAGGGGCCAGCAATCAGCCCCAGCATTTT
clone size: NA; V gene: TRBV5-1; J gene: TRBJ2-3; D gene: TRBD2; CDR3 protein: CASSLAQPTSGVVNTQYF; CDR3 DNA: TGCGCCAGCAGCTTAGCCCAACCGACTAGCGGGGTAGTAAATACGCAGTATTTT
clone size: NA; V gene: TRBV5-6; J gene: TRBJ1-2; D gene: TRBD1; CDR3 protein: CASSAWDRESYGYTF; CDR3 DNA: TGTGCCAGCAGCGCGTGGGACAGGGAAAGCTATGGCTACACCTTC
clone size: NA; V gene: TRBV5-5; J gene: TRBJ2-2; D gene: NA; CDR3 protein: CASIRGQALRTGELFF; CDR3 DNA: TGTGCCAGCATCCGGGGGCAGGCGCTAAGAACCGGGGAGCTGTTTTTT
clone size: NA; V gene: TRBV6-4; J gene: TRBJ2-1; D gene: NA; CDR3 protein: CASRRGASYNEQFF; CDR3 DNA: TGTGCCAGCAGACGGGGGGCCTCCTACAATGAGCAGTTCTTC
clone size: NA; V gene: TRBV7-9; J gene: TRBJ2-2; D gene: TRBD2; CDR3 protein: CASSPLFVAGRTGELFF; CDR3 DNA: TGTGCCAGCAGCCCCCTGTTCGTAGCGGGGCGAACCGGGGAGCTGTTTTTT
clone size: NA; V gene: TRBV6-5; J gene: TRBJ1-3; D gene: NA; CDR3 protein: CASSYRGTGNTIYF; CDR3 DNA: TGTGCCAGCAGTTACAGGGGAACTGGAAACACCATATATTTT
clone size: NA; V gene: TRBV6-6; J gene: TRBJ1-4; D gene: TRBD1; CDR3 protein: CASSYSTGTGNEKLFF; CDR3 DNA: TGTGCCAGCAGTTACTCAACCGGGACAGGGAATGAAAAACTGTTTTTT
clone size: once; V gene: TRBV5-8; J gene: TRBJ1-2; D gene: TRBD1; CDR3 protein: CASSFWTGGIYGYTF; CDR3 DNA: TGTGCCAGCAGCTTCTGGACAGGGGGGATCTATGGCTACACCTTC
clone size: NA; V gene: TRBV29-1; J gene: TRBJ1-1; D gene: NA; CDR3 protein: CSVKGGTEAFF; CDR3 DNA: TGCAGCGTGAAAGGGGGCACTGAAGCTTTCTTT
clone size: NA; V gene: TRBV11-3; J gene: TRBJ2-2; D gene: NA; CDR3 protein: CASSSGLAGELFF; CDR3 DNA: TGTGCCAGCAGCTCAGGGTTGGCCGGGGAGCTGTTTTTT
clone size: NA; V gene: TRBV10-3; J gene: TRBJ1-1; D gene: TRBD1; CDR3 protein: CAVRETGDSAEAFF; CDR3 DNA: TGTGCCGTCCGAGAGACAGGGGATAGCGCTGAAGCTTTCTTT
clone size: NA; V gene: TRBV5-6; J gene: TRBJ2-3; D gene: NA; CDR3 protein: CASILAGRSDTQYF; CDR3 DNA: TGTGCCAGTATCCTCGCGGGGAGATCAGATACGCAGTATTTT
clone size: NA; V gene: TRBV4-1; J gene: TRBJ1-3; D gene: TRBD1; CDR3 protein: CASSLVPGQGAVFSGNTIYF; CDR3 DNA: TGCGCCAGCAGCTTAGTCCCGGGACAGGGGGCGGTTTTCTCTGGAAACACCATATATTTT
clone size: NA; V gene: TRBV7-9; J gene: TRBJ2-1; D gene: TRBD1; CDR3 protein: CAITGRQGMGNEQFF; CDR3 DNA: TGTGCCATTACGGGACGACAGGGAATGGGCAATGAGCAGTTCTTC
clone size: NA; V gene: TRBV11-2; J gene: TRBJ2-5; D gene: NA; CDR3 protein: CASSLGPGTQYF; CDR3 DNA: TGTGCCAGCAGCTTAGGCCCTGGGACCCAGTACTTC
clone size: NA; V gene: TRBV6-5; J gene: TRBJ1-1; D gene: NA; CDR3 protein: CASSSVTVNTEAFF; CDR3 DNA: TGTGCCAGCAGTTCAGTCACAGTGAACACTGAAGCTTTCTTT
clone size: NA; V gene: TRBV4-3; J gene: TRBJ2-7; D gene: NA; CDR3 protein: CASSQDPSGSTYEQYF; CDR3 DNA: TGCGCCAGCAGCCAAGACCCTTCGGGATCCACCTACGAGCAGTACTTC
clone size: NA; V gene: TRBV7-2; J gene: TRBJ2-7; D gene: NA; CDR3 protein: CASSSDIVEQYF; CDR3 DNA: TGTGCCAGCAGCTCCGACATTGTCGAGCAGTACTTC
clone size: NA; V gene: TRBV10-3; J gene: TRBJ2-2; D gene: TRBD1; CDR3 protein: CAISESTGYGELFF; CDR3 DNA: TGTGCCATCAGTGAGTCGACAGGGTACGGGGAGCTGTTTTTT
clone size: NA; V gene: TRBV19; J gene: TRBJ2-4; D gene: NA; CDR3 protein: CASSSGLLAKNIQYF; CDR3 DNA: TGTGCCAGTAGTTCGGGACTTCTAGCCAAAAACATTCAGTACTTC
clone size: once; V gene: TRBV4-1; J gene: TRBJ1-1; D gene: TRBD1; CDR3 protein: CASSPTVRTGQLLMNTEAFF; CDR3 DNA: TGCGCCAGCAGCCCGACGGTCAGGACAGGGCAATTGCTCATGAACACTGAAGCTTTCTTT
clone size: NA; V gene: TRBV5-6; J gene: TRBJ1-5; D gene: NA; CDR3 protein: CASSLGQAPYSNQPQHF; CDR3 DNA: TGTGCCAGCAGCTTGGGCCAGGCGCCGTATAGCAATCAGCCCCAGCATTTT
clone size: NA; V gene: TRBV7-8; J gene: TRBJ1-6; D gene: NA; CDR3 protein: CASSLGQGANSPLHF; CDR3 DNA: TGTGCCAGCAGCTTAGGGCAGGGCGCGAATTCACCCCTCCACTTT
clone size: NA; V gene: TRBV7-2; J gene: TRBJ2-7; D gene: NA; CDR3 protein: CASSSLRVSSYEQYF; CDR3 DNA: TGTGCCAGCAGCTCGTTAAGGGTGTCCTCCTACGAGCAGTACTTC
clone size: NA; V gene: TRBV18; J gene: TRBJ2-7; D gene: TRBD2; CDR3 protein: CASSPPSGSYEQYF; CDR3 DNA: TGTGCCAGCTCACCACCTAGCGGGAGCTACGAGCAGTACTTC
clone size: NA; V gene: TRBV6-5; J gene: TRBJ2-6; D gene: NA; CDR3 protein: CASSLSGANVLTF; CDR3 DNA: TGTGCCAGCAGTTTGTCGGGGGCCAACGTCCTGACTTTC
clone size: NA; V gene: TRBV29-1; J gene: TRBJ2-5; D gene: TRBD2; CDR3 protein: CSVGASGSETQYF; CDR3 DNA: TGCAGCGTTGGGGCTAGCGGGAGCGAGACCCAGTACTTC
clone size: once; V gene: TRBV6-1; J gene: TRBJ2-2; D gene: NA; CDR3 protein: CASKGRNTGELFF; CDR3 DNA: TGTGCCAGCAAAGGGAGGAACACCGGGGAGCTGTTTTTT
clone size: once; V gene: TRBV6-6; J gene: TRBJ1-1; D gene: NA; CDR3 protein: CASRPPGRELMEAFF; CDR3 DNA: TGTGCCAGCAGACCACCGGGACGGGAGTTGATGGAAGCTTTCTTT
clone size: NA; V gene: TRBV6-5; J gene: TRBJ2-3; D gene: NA; CDR3 protein: CASRAQPSTDTQYF; CDR3 DNA: TGTGCCAGCAGGGCTCAGCCTTCCACAGATACGCAGTATTTT
clone size: NA; V gene: TRBV9; J gene: TRBJ1-1; D gene: NA; CDR3 protein: CASSVGIGVDGSNTEAFF; CDR3 DNA: TGTGCCAGCAGCGTAGGAATCGGGGTGGACGGCTCGAACACTGAAGCTTTCTTT
clone size: once; V gene: TRBV14; J gene: TRBJ2-1; D gene: TRBD1; CDR3 protein: CASSQAGTGINEQFF; CDR3 DNA: TGTGCCAGCAGCCAGGCCGGGACAGGGATCAATGAGCAGTTCTTC
clone size: NA; V gene: TRBV10-3; J gene: TRBJ2-6; D gene: TRBD1; CDR3 protein: CAISESLGQGARDLTF; CDR3 DNA: TGTGCCATCAGTGAGTCTCTGGGACAGGGGGCGCGGGACCTGACTTTC
clone size: once; V gene: TRBV30; J gene: TRBJ2-7; D gene: TRBD1; CDR3 protein: CAWSRRGQGPSEQYF; CDR3 DNA: TGTGCCTGGAGCAGGAGAGGACAGGGTCCGTCCGAGCAGTACTTC
clone size: NA; V gene: TRBV2; J gene: TRBJ2-3; D gene: TRBD1; CDR3 protein: CASRGTGATQYF; CDR3 DNA: TGTGCCAGCAGAGGGACAGGGGCTACGCAGTATTTT
clone size: few; V gene: TRBV29-1; J gene: TRBJ1-1; D gene: NA; CDR3 protein: CSGFGYEVDTEAFF; CDR3 DNA: TGCAGCGGGTTCGGATATGAGGTTGACACTGAAGCTTTCTTT
clone size: NA; V gene: TRBV10-3; J gene: TRBJ1-6; D gene: TRBD1; CDR3 protein: CAISEGQGNSPLHF; CDR3 DNA: TGTGCCATCAGTGAGGGACAGGGAAATTCACCCCTCCACTTT
clone size: NA; V gene: TRBV4-3; J gene: TRBJ2-3; D gene: NA; CDR3 protein: CASSQDRAGSGSDTQYF; CDR3 DNA: TGCGCCAGCAGCCAAGATCGGGCGGGGTCAGGTTCAGATACGCAGTATTTT
clone size: NA; V gene: TRBV28; J gene: TRBJ1-1; D gene: TRBD1; CDR3 protein: CASSPQGGYTEAFF; CDR3 DNA: TGTGCCAGCAGCCCTCAGGGGGGATACACTGAAGCTTTCTTT
clone size: NA; V gene: TRBV10-3; J gene: TRBJ1-1; D gene: NA; CDR3 protein: CAISEPKQSNTEAFF; CDR3 DNA: TGTGCCATCAGTGAGCCAAAACAATCGAACACTGAAGCTTTCTTT
clone size: NA; V gene: TRBV28; J gene: TRBJ2-7; D gene: NA; CDR3 protein: CASSSGASYEQYF; CDR3 DNA: TGTGCCAGCAGTTCCGGGGCTTCCTACGAGCAGTACTTC
clone size: NA; V gene: TRBV7-9; J gene: TRBJ2-7; D gene: TRBD1; CDR3 protein: CASSTHLTGGGEQYF; CDR3 DNA: TGTGCCAGCAGCACCCATCTAACAGGGGGAGGCGAGCAGTACTTC